Listed below are T cell receptor beta chains from one sample, sequenced in a study of blood T cell repertoires in COVID-19. Produced via immunoSEQ multiplex PCR; TCRdb's table is partial and in-frame only. The sample holds fewer than 350,000 clones, 70% to 90% seen once. Sequenced: peripheral blood. The source is a woman aged 25 to 45 with COVID-19, enrolled during active disease. The CDR3 runs from the conserved cysteine through the conserved F or W. Fields, in order: clone size, CDR3 length, V gene, CDR3 protein. The size entry is marked missing in some rows and otherwise reads once, few, many or a size class.

abundance: -
len: 11
v_gene: TRBV2
CDR3aa: CASRGQSLLFF

abundance: -
len: 17
v_gene: TRBV11-3
CDR3aa: CASSTRWRGPNTGELFF

abundance: few
len: 15
v_gene: TRBV27
CDR3aa: CASSLVNRGDTEAFF

abundance: -
len: 13
v_gene: TRBV7-8
CDR3aa: CASSLSRVDTIYF

abundance: -
len: 14
v_gene: TRBV6-5
CDR3aa: CASSDSIRTEEAFF

abundance: -
len: 15
v_gene: TRBV30
CDR3aa: CACHYPGQGSSPLHF

abundance: few
len: 17
v_gene: TRBV4-2
CDR3aa: CASSQDWSRINTGELFF

abundance: once
len: 15
v_gene: TRBV5-1
CDR3aa: CASSFGAREEELQFF

abundance: -
len: 16
v_gene: TRBV5-1
CDR3aa: CASSLGQRATNEKLFF

abundance: once
len: 13
v_gene: TRBV2
CDR3aa: CASTHRGTGELFF

abundance: -
len: 15
v_gene: TRBV18
CDR3aa: CASSFDRGPGNTIYF

abundance: -
len: 14
v_gene: TRBV4-2
CDR3aa: CASSRAGATPEAFF

abundance: -
len: 17
v_gene: TRBV12-5
CDR3aa: CASGLTTGHTYTDTQYF

abundance: -
len: 14
v_gene: TRBV6-2/TRBV6-3
CDR3aa: CASSYSAENTEAFF

abundance: once
len: 16
v_gene: TRBV11-1
CDR3aa: CASSLRGGSSYNEQFF

abundance: -
len: 13
v_gene: TRBV29-1
CDR3aa: CSVVGARGQPQHF

abundance: -
len: 15
v_gene: TRBV9
CDR3aa: CASSASGAGANVLTF

abundance: -
len: 13
v_gene: TRBV2
CDR3aa: CVSSREAGNTIYF

abundance: -
len: 18
v_gene: TRBV10-2
CDR3aa: CASRGPRTGEMGNTEAFF

abundance: -
len: 11
v_gene: TRBV20-1
CDR3aa: CSARGGETQYF

abundance: -
len: 14
v_gene: TRBV3-1/TRBV3-2
CDR3aa: CASSQDSSYNEQFF

abundance: -
len: 17
v_gene: TRBV7-2
CDR3aa: CASSPSRPGQGAGGYTF

abundance: -
len: 14
v_gene: TRBV5-4
CDR3aa: CASSSRTGNYGYTF

abundance: -
len: 14
v_gene: TRBV14
CDR3aa: CASSPTGSGYEQYF

abundance: -
len: 16
v_gene: TRBV19
CDR3aa: CASSVTGGAGANVLTF

abundance: -
len: 15
v_gene: TRBV6-5
CDR3aa: CASSYGGRLNTEAFF

abundance: -
len: 14
v_gene: TRBV18
CDR3aa: CASSPNTQDTEAFF

abundance: many
len: 18
v_gene: TRBV4-1
CDR3aa: CASSQEGGTGQTNEKLFF

abundance: few
len: 14
v_gene: TRBV5-1
CDR3aa: CASSQGGRGYGYTF